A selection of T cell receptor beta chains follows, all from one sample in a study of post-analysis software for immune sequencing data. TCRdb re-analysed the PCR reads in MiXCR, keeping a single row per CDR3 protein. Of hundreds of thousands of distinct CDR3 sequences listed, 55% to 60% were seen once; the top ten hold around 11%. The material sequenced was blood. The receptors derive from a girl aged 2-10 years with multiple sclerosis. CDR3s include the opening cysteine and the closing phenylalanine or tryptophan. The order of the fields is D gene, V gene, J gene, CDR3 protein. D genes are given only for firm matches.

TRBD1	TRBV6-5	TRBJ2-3	CASSYSGQGLDTQYF
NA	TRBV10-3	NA	CAISVAVQGTQYF
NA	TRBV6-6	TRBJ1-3	CASSPGTGSSGNTIYF
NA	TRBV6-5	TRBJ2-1	CASSYGVHNEQFF
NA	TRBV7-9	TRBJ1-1	CASSLRSGEAFF
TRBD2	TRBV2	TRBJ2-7	CASSEDRGASGGGQYF
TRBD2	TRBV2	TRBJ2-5	CASSEGGRAGAQETQYF
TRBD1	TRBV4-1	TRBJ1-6	CASSQGQGLNSPLHF
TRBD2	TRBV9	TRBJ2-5	CASSPPGLAGSETQYF
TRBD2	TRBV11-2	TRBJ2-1	CASSLDPGRWAGGYGLYNEQFF
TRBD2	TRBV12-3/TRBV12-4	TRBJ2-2	CASSPAGANTGELFF
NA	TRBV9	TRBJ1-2	CASKRPEAYGYTF
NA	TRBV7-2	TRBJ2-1	CASSRTEARNEQFF
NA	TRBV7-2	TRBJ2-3	CASSLAGNTQYF
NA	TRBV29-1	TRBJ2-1	CSGTLPRTNKRPIQYNEQFF
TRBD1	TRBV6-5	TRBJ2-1	CASSLFPGQGYNEQFF
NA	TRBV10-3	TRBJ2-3	CAISESLRVGSTDTQYF
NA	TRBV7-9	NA	CASSLLRGEARTQYF
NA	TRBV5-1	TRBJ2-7	CASSPGQTAVYEQYF
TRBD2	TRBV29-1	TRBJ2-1	CSVARTSGAYLEQFF
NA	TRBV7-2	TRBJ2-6	CASSLEGTSGANVLTF
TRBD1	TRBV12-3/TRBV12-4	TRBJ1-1	CASSSMTGRNTEAFF
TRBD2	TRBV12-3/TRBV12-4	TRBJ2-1	CASTTLLAGGNNEQFF
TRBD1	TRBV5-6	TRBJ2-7	CASSNTGDVTYEQYF
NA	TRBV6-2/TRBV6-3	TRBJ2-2	CASQDTGELFF
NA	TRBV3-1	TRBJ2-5	CASSQEDSQETQYF
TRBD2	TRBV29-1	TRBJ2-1	CSVERTSRDNEQFF
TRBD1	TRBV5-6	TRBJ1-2	CASRGQGFGRGYGYTF
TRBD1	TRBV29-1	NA	CSSILAGTGGYEQYF
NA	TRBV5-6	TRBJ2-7	CASSFDVPYEQYF
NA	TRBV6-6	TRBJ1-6	CASSYGQLRSPLHF
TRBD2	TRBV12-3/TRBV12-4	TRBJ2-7	CASSQLAGVTYEQYF
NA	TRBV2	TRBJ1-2	CASSENSYGYTF
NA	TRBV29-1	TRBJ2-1	CSVGRISYNEQFF
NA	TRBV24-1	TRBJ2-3	CATSESPEGRTQYF
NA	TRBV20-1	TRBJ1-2	CGARQSPNYGYTF
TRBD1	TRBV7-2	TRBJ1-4	CASSFGGQGMEKLFF
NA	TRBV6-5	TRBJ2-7	CASSYSAIGSSYEQYF
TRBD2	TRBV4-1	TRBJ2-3	CASSLLSGSPTDTQYF
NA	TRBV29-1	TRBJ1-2	CSVETGQSMHYTF
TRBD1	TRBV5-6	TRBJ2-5	CASSLTDRGERETQYF
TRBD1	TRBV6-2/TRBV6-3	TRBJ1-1	CASSSGQGKNTEAFF
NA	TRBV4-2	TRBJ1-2	CASSQDEGRQGGYTF
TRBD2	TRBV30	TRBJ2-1	CAYKGLAGKNEQFF
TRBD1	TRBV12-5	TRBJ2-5	CASGPGTGGLLEQYF
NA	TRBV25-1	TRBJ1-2	CASSDLGKNGYTF
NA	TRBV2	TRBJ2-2	CASSEIVSGTGRAGELFF